Listed below are T cell receptor beta chains from one sample, sequenced in a study of early T cells in non-severe SARS-CoV-2 infection. MiXCR was run by TCRdb on the 5' RACE reads, yielding one entry per CDR3 protein. The table has approximately 37,000 distinct CDR3 sequences, 6% to 9.5% seen once. Here the sequenced sample was whole blood, taken at baseline. The receptor source for this set is an adult who was a healthcare worker with PCR-confirmed SARS-CoV-2 infection or an uninfected control (not recorded which). CDR3s leave out the opening cysteine and the closing phenylalanine or tryptophan. A D gene is named only where the DNA matches it firmly. For some rows the clone size is stated as once, few or many, or as a class when expanded; others skip it.

d_gene,abundance,v_gene,j_gene,CDR3aa
NA,few,TRBV7-2,TRBJ2-7,ASSLGDGSSYEQY
NA,NA,TRBV4-3,TRBJ2-7,ASSQDRVSGREQY
NA,many,TRBV20-1,TRBJ2-5,SARTIQETQY
TRBD1,NA,TRBV30,TRBJ2-1,ALDRIVEF
NA,few,TRBV7-9,TRBJ2-2,ASSRTVNTGELF
TRBD2,few,TRBV9,TRBJ2-7,ASSAQGGYEQY
TRBD1,NA,TRBV5-4,TRBJ1-2,ASSPRGQGSYGYT
NA,few,TRBV30,TRBJ1-1,AWSSGPNTEAF
TRBD1,NA,TRBV12-3/TRBV12-4,TRBJ2-2,ASGRDRAHTGELF
NA,many,TRBV12-3/TRBV12-4,TRBJ2-3,ASSFTGAGDTQY
NA,few,TRBV6-6,TRBJ2-5,ASTDPGLRRAETQY
NA,NA,TRBV20-1,TRBJ1-5,SAGTNSNQPQH
TRBD1,NA,TRBV7-6,TRBJ2-1,ASSISTGVEQF
NA,NA,TRBV27,TRBJ1-5,ASSLEGVGQPQH
NA,many,TRBV28,TRBJ1-2,ASSFVGASYGYT
TRBD1,many,TRBV6-1,TRBJ1-1,ASRTGQFLEAF
TRBD1,many,TRBV3-1,TRBJ2-7,ASSQGQGPYEQY
NA,NA,TRBV6-2/TRBV6-3,TRBJ1-3,ASSYSFLWTPGSGNTIY
TRBD1,NA,TRBV7-6,TRBJ1-4,ASSYTTDRAYEKLF
TRBD2,medium-sized,TRBV30,TRBJ2-3,AWREAGGTDTQY
TRBD1,few,TRBV30,TRBJ2-1,AWHAGGWTEQF
NA,few,TRBV7-2,TRBJ2-3,ASSFAGADTQY
TRBD2,NA,TRBV10-3,TRBJ2-5,AISEAGGGETQY
NA,many,TRBV12-3/TRBV12-4,TRBJ1-1,ASSFEAPNTEAF
NA,many,TRBV5-6,TRBJ2-2,ASSWDQANTGELF
NA,few,TRBV12-3/TRBV12-4,TRBJ1-1,ASSSILDRKSEAF
NA,many,TRBV12-3/TRBV12-4,TRBJ2-3,ASRKDTQY
NA,many,TRBV20-1,TRBJ2-1,SASSEAKVRNEQF
TRBD2,few,TRBV30,TRBJ2-7,AWSSGGGYEQY
NA,few,TRBV7-9,TRBJ2-5,ASSPSRASAGTQY
NA,few,TRBV29-1,TRBJ1-1,SVEDRGGYTEAF
NA,NA,TRBV27,TRBJ2-5,ASTTGRMETQY
TRBD1,NA,TRBV5-1,TRBJ2-7,ASSWDSSSTEQY
NA,few,TRBV20-1,TRBJ2-1,SGLGALGNEQF
TRBD1,many,TRBV9,TRBJ1-4,ASSRRQGVATNEKLF
TRBD1,NA,TRBV14,TRBJ2-7,ASSRQGNSYEQY
NA,few,TRBV20-1,TRBJ2-1,SVGGQLPYNEQF